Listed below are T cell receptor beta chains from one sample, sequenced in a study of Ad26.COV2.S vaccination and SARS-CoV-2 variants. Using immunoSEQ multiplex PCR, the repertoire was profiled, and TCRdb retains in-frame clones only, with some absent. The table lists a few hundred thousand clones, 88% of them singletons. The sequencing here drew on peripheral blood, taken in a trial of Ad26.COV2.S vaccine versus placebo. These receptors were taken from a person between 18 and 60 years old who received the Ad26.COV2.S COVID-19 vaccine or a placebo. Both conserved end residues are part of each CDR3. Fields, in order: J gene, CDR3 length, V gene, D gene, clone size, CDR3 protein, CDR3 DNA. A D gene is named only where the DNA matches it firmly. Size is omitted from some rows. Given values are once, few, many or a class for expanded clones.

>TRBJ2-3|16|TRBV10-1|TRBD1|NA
CASSAGWDRDSDTQYF
TGCGCCAGCAGTGCCGGTTGGGACAGGGACTCAGATACGCAGTATTTT
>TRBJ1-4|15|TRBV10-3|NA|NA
CAISEAGATNEKLFF
TGTGCCATCAGTGAGGCAGGGGCAACTAATGAAAAACTGTTTTTT
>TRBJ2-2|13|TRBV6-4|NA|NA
CASSEDSTGELFF
TGTGCCAGCAGTGAAGACAGCACCGGGGAGCTGTTTTTT
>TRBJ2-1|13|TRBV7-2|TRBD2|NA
CASSWDSGGPEFF
TGTGCCAGCAGCTGGGATAGCGGGGGGCCGGAGTTCTTC
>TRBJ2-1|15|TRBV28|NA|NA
CASRLLLSPYNEQFF
TGTGCCAGCAGGCTCTTGTTGTCCCCGTACAATGAGCAGTTCTTC
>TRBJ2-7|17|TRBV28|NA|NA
CASSSLPGVEYAYEQYF
TGTGCCAGCAGTTCTCTACCAGGGGTTGAGTATGCATACGAGCAGTACTTC
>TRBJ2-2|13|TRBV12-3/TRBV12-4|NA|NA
CASGGLYTGELFF
TGTGCCAGCGGAGGGTTATACACCGGGGAGCTGTTTTTT
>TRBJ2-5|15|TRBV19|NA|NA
CASSTGADWGETQYF
TGTGCCAGTTCTACCGGGGCAGACTGGGGAGAGACCCAGTACTTC
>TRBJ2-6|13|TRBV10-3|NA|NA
CAITSAGANVLTF
TGTGCCATCACTTCAGCTGGGGCCAACGTCCTGACTTTC
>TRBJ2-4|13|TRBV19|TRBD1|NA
CASSVDRGNIQYF
TGTGCCAGTAGCGTGGACAGGGGAAACATTCAGTACTTC
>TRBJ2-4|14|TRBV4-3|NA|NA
CASSQSRGKNIQYF
TGCGCCAGCAGCCAATCCAGGGGAAAAAACATTCAGTACTTC
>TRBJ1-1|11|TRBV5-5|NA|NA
CASSLGTEAFF
TGTGCCAGCAGCTTGGGTACTGAAGCTTTCTTT
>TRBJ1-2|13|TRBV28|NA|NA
CASSLSGAAGYTF
TGTGCCAGCAGTTTGAGCGGGGCGGCTGGCTACACCTTC
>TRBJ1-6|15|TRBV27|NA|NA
CASSLWKPYNSPLHF
TGTGCCAGCAGTTTATGGAAACCCTATAATTCACCCCTCCACTTT
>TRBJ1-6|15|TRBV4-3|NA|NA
CASSQERGLNSPLHF
TGCGCCAGCAGCCAAGAGCGGGGCTTAAATTCACCCCTCCACTTT
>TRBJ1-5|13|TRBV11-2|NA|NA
CASSFNRNQPQHF
TGTGCCAGCAGCTTCAACCGCAATCAGCCCCAGCATTTT
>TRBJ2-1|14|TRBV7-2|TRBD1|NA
CASSTGTGFNEQFF
TGTGCCAGCAGCACCGGGACAGGGTTCAATGAGCAGTTCTTC
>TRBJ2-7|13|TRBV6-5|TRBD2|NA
CASASGGPYEQYF
TGTGCCAGCGCTAGCGGGGGGCCCTACGAGCAGTACTTC
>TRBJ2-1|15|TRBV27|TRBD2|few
CASSSGGLLVDEQFF
TGTGCCAGCAGTTCGGGGGGACTTCTCGTGGATGAGCAGTTCTTC
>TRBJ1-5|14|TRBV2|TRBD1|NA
CASRGGYGNQPQHF
TGTGCCAGCAGAGGGGGCTATGGCAATCAGCCCCAGCATTTT
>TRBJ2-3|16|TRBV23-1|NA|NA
CASSQSQRTSTDTQYF
TGCGCCAGCAGTCAATCCCAGCGTACTAGCACAGATACGCAGTATTTT
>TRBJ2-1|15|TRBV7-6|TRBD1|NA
CASSLPGQGWGEQFF
TGTGCCAGCAGCTTGCCGGGACAGGGATGGGGTGAGCAGTTCTTC
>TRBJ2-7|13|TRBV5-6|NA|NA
CASSNRVTYEQYF
TGTGCCAGCAGTAACAGGGTTACCTACGAGCAGTACTTC
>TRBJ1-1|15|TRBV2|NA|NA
CASSEGQIINTEAFF
TGTGCCAGCAGTGAAGGTCAGATCATTAACACTGAAGCTTTCTTT
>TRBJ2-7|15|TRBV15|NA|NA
CATSSGRGGFYEQYF
TGTGCCACCAGCAGTGGAAGGGGGGGTTTTTACGAGCAGTACTTC
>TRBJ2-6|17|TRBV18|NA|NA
CASSQNRAISGANVLTF
TGTGCCAGCTCACAGAACAGAGCGATCTCTGGGGCCAACGTCCTGACTTTC
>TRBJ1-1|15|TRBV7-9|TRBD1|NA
CASSYTDRGLTEAFF
TGTGCCAGCAGCTACACAGACAGGGGGCTCACTGAAGCTTTCTTT
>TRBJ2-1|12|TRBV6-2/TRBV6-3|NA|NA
CASSLNTNEQFF
TGTGCCAGCAGCCTAAACACGAATGAGCAGTTCTTC
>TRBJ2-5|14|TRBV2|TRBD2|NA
CASKRGQASGAQYF
TGTGCCAGCAAGCGGGGGCAAGCCTCGGGGGCCCAGTACTTC
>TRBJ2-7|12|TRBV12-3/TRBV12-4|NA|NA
CASSLNPYEQYF
TGTGCCAGCAGTTTAAACCCCTACGAGCAGTACTTC
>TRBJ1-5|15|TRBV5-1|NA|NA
CASSPDSYSNQPQHF
TGCGCCAGCAGCCCCGACAGTTATAGCAATCAGCCCCAGCATTTT
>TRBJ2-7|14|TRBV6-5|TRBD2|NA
CASRMRGGADEQYF
TGTGCCAGCAGGATGAGGGGAGGGGCCGACGAGCAGTACTTC
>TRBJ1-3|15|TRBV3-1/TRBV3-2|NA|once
CASSQVGIAGNTIYF
TGTGCCAGCAGCCAAGTAGGGATCGCTGGAAACACCATATATTTT
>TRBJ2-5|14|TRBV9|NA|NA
CASSVAGTQETQYF
TGTGCCAGCAGCGTAGCTGGGACTCAAGAGACCCAGTACTTC
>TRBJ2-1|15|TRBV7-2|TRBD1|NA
CASSLGTGDHNEQFF
TGTGCCAGCAGCTTAGGGACAGGGGACCACAATGAGCAGTTCTTC
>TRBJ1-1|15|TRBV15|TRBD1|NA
CATSRENRGVSEAFF
TGTGCCACCAGCAGAGAGAACAGGGGAGTTTCTGAAGCTTTCTTT
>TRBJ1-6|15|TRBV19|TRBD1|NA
CASSIKTGENSPLHF
TGTGCCAGTAGTATAAAGACAGGGGAAAATTCACCCCTCCACTTT
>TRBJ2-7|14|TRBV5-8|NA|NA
CASSWGMGAAEQYF
TGTGCCAGCAGCTGGGGAATGGGGGCGGCCGAGCAGTACTTC
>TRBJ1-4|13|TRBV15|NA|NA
CATSRGRNEKLFF
TGTGCCACCAGCAGAGGTCGTAATGAAAAACTGTTTTTT
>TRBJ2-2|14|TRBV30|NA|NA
CAWSVSASVGELFF
TGTGCCTGGAGTGTATCGGCTAGCGTCGGGGAGCTGTTTTTT
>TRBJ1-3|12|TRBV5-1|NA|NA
CASRGSGNTIYF
TGCGCCAGCAGGGGTAGCGGAAACACCATATATTTT
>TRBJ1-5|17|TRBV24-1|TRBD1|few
CATSPNNDRGENQPQHF
TGTGCCACCAGTCCCAACAACGACAGGGGGGAAAATCAGCCCCAGCATTTT